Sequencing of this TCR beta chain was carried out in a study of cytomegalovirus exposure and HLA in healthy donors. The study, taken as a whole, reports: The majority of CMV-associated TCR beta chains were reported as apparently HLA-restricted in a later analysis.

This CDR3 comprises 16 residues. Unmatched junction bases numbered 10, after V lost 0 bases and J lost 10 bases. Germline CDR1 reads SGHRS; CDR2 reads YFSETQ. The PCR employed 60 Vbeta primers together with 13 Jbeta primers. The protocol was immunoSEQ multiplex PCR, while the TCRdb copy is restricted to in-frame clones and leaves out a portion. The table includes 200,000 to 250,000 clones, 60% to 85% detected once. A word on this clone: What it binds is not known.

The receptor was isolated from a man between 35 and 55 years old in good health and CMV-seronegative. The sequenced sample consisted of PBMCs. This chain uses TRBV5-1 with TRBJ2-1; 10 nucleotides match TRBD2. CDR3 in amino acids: CASSLALAGVLSEQFF. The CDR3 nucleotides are TGCGCCAGCAGCTTGGCGCTAGCGGGAGTATTAAGCGAGCAGTTCTTC.